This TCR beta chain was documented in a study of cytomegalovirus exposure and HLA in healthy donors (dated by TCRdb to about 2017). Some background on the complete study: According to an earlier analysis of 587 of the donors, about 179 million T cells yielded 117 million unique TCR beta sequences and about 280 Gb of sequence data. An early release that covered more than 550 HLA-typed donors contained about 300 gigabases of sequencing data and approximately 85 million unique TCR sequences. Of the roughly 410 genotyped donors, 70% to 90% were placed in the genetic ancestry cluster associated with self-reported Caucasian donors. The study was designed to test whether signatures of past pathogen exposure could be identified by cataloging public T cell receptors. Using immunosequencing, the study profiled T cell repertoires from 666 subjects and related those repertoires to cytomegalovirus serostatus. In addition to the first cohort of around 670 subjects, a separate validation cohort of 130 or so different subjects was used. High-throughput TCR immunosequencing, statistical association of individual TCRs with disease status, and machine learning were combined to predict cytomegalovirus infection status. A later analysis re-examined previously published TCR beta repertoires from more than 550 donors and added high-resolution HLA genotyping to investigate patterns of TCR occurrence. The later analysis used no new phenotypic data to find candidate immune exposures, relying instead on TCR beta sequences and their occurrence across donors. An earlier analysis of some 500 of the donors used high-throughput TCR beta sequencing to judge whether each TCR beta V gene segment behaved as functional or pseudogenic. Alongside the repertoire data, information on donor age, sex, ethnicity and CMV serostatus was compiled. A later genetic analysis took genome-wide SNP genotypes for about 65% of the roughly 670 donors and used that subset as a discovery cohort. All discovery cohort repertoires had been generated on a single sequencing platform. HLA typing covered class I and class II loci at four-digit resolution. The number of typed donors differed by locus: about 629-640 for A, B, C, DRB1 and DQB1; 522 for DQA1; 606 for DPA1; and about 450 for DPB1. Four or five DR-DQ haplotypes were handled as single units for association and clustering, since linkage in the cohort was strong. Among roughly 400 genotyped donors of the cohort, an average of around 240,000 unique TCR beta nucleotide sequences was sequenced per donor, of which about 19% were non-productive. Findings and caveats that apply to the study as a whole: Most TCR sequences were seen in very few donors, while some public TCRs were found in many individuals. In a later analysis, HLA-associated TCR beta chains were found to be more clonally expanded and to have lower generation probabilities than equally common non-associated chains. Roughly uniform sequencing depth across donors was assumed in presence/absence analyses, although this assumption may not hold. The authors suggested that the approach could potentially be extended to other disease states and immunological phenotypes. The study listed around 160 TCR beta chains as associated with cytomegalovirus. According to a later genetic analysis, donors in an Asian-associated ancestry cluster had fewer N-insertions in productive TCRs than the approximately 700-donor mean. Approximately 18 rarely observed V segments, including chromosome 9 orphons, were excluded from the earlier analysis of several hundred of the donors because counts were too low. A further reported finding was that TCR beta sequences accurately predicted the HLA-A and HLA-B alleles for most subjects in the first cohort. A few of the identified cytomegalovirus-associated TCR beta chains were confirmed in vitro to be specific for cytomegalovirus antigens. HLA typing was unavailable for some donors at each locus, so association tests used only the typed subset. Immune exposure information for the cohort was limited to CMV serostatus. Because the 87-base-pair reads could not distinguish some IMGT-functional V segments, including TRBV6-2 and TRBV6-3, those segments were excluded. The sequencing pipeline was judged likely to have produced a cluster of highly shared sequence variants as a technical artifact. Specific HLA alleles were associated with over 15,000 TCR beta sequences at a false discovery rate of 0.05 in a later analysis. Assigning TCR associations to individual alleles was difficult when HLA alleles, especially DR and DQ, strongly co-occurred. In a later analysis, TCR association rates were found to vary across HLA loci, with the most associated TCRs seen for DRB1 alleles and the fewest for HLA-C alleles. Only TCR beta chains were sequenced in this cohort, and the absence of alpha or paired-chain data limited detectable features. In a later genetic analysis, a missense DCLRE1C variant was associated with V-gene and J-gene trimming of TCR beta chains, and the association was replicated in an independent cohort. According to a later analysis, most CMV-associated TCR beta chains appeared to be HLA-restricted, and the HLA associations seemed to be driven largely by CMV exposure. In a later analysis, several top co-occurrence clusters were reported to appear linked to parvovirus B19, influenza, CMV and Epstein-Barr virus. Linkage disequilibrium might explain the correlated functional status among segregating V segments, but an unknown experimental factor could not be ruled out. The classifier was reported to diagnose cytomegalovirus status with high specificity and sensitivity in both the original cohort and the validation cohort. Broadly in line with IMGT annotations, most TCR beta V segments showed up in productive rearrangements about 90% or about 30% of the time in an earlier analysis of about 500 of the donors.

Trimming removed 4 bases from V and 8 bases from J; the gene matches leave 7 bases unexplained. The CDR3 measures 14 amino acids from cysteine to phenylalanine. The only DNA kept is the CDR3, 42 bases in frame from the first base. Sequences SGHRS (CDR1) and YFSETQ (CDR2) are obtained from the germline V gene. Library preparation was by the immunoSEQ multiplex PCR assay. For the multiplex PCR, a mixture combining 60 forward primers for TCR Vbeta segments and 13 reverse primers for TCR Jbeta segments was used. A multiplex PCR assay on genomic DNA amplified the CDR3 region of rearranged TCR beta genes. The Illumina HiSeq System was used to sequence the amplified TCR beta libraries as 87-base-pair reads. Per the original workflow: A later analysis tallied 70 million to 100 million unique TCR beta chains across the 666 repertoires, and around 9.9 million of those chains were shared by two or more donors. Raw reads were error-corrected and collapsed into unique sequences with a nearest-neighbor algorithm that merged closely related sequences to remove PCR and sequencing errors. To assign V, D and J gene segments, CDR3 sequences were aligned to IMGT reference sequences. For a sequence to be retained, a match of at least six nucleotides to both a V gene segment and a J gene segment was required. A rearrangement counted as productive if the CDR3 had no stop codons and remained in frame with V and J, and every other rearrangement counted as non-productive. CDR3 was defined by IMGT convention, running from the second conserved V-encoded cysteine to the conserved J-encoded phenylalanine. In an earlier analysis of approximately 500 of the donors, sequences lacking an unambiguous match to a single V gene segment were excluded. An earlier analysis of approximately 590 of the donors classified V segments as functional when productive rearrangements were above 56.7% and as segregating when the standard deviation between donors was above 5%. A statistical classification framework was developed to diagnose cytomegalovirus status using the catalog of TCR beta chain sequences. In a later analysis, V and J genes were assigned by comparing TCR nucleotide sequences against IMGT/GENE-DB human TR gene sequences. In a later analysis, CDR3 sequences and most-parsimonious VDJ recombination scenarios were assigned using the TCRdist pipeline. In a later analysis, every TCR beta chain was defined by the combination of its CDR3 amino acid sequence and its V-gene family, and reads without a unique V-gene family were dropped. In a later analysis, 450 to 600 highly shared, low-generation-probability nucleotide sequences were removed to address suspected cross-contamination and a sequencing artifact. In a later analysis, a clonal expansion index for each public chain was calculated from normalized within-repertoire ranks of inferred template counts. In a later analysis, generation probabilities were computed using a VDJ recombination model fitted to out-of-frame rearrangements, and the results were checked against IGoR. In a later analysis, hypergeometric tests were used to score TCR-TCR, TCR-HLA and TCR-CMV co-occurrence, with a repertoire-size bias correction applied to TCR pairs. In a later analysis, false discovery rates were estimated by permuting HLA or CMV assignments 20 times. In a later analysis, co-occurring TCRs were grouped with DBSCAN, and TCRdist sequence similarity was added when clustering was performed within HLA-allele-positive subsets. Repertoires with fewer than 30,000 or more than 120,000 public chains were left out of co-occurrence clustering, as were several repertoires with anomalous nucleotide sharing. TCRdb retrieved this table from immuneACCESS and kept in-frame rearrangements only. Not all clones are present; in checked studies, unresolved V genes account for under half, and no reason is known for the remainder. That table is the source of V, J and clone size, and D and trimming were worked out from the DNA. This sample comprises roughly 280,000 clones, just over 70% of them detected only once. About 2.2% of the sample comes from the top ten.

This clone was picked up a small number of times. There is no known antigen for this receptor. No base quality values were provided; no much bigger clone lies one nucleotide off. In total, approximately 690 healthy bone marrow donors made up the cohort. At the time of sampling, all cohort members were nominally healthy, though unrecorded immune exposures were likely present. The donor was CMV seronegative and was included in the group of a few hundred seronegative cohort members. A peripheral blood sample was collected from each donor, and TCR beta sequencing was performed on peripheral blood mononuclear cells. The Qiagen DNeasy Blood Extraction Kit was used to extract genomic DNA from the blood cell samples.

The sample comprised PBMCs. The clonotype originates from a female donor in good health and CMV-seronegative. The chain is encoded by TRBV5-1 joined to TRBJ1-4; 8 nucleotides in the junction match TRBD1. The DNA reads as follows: TGCGCCAGCAGCCCCGGACAGGGAGGGGAAAAACTGTTTTTT. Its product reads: CASSPGQGGEKLFF.